This TCR beta chain was found in a study of T cell changes during pregnancy in multiple sclerosis. Produced via immunoSEQ multiplex PCR; TCRdb's table is partial and in-frame only. The sample has 50,000 or so clones; 80% to 95% are singletons. Germline lookup yields CDR1 SGHVS and CDR2 FQNEAQ. The CDR3 has 14 residues. Deletions cut 2 bases from V and 7 bases from J, with 15 bases between. The receptor comes from a female donor with multiple sclerosis, enrolled in a pregnancy study. The specimen was CD4+ T cells from peripheral blood mononuclear cells, collected in the third trimester of pregnancy. V and J are TRBV7-8 and TRBJ2-7, with D possibly TRBD2 on 5 matching bases. The CDR3 bases are TGTGCCAGCAGCTTAATTCTAGGAACGGGGGAGCAGTACTTC. This codes for CASSLILGTGEQYF.